Given below is one T cell receptor (beta chain) in context. This specimen belongs to a study of blood T cell repertoires in COVID-19. Study overall: Material from acute and convalescent COVID-19 was sourced from the United States, Italy and Spain.

Sequenced by immunoSEQ multiplex PCR; TCRdb stores in-frame clones only, minus some. The data contain fewer than 80,000 clones, about 88% of them singletons. Germline assignment: CDR1 LNHNV and CDR2 YYDKDF (reference sequence). This CDR3 contains 15 residues. V gave up 3 bases and J gave up 10 bases; unmatched junction bases: 5. The sequence was collected from a human donor in a cohort sampled during active COVID-19. Sequences were obtained from peripheral blood. The chain couples TRBV15 to TRBJ2-1, with 14 bases fitting TRBD2. The CDR3 region is CATSRTSGGAKEQFF. DNA for the CDR3: TGTGCCACCAGCAGGACTAGCGGGGGGGCAAAAGAGCAGTTCTTC.